This T cell receptor beta chain was documented in a study of cytomegalovirus exposure and HLA in healthy donors. Whole-study findings and limits: A later analysis reportedly found that, within productive TCRs, an Asian-associated ancestry cluster had fewer N-insertions than the mean observed across the approximately 700 donors.

This clone was detected only once. Antigen: not known. Both 60 Vbeta primers and 13 Jbeta primers went into the PCR. Libraries were prepared by immunoSEQ multiplex PCR; TCRdb keeps only in-frame clonotypes and omits some of them. This table has 100,000 to 120,000 clones, less than 80% appearing once. CDR3 size: 16 residues. The germline V gene has CDR1 SGHRS and CDR2 YFSETQ. With 6 bases clipped from V and 1 base from J, the junction kept 8 bases outside the gene matches. The V and J genes are TRBV5-1 and TRBJ2-2; 8 bases map to TRBD1. The clonotype was recovered from a man aged 25 to 40 in good health and CMV-seronegative. The sample was PBMCs. This CDR3 is CASIRDRLENTGELFF. CDR3 sequence (DNA): TGCGCCAGCATCAGGGACAGGCTAGAGAACACCGGGGAGCTGTTTTTT.